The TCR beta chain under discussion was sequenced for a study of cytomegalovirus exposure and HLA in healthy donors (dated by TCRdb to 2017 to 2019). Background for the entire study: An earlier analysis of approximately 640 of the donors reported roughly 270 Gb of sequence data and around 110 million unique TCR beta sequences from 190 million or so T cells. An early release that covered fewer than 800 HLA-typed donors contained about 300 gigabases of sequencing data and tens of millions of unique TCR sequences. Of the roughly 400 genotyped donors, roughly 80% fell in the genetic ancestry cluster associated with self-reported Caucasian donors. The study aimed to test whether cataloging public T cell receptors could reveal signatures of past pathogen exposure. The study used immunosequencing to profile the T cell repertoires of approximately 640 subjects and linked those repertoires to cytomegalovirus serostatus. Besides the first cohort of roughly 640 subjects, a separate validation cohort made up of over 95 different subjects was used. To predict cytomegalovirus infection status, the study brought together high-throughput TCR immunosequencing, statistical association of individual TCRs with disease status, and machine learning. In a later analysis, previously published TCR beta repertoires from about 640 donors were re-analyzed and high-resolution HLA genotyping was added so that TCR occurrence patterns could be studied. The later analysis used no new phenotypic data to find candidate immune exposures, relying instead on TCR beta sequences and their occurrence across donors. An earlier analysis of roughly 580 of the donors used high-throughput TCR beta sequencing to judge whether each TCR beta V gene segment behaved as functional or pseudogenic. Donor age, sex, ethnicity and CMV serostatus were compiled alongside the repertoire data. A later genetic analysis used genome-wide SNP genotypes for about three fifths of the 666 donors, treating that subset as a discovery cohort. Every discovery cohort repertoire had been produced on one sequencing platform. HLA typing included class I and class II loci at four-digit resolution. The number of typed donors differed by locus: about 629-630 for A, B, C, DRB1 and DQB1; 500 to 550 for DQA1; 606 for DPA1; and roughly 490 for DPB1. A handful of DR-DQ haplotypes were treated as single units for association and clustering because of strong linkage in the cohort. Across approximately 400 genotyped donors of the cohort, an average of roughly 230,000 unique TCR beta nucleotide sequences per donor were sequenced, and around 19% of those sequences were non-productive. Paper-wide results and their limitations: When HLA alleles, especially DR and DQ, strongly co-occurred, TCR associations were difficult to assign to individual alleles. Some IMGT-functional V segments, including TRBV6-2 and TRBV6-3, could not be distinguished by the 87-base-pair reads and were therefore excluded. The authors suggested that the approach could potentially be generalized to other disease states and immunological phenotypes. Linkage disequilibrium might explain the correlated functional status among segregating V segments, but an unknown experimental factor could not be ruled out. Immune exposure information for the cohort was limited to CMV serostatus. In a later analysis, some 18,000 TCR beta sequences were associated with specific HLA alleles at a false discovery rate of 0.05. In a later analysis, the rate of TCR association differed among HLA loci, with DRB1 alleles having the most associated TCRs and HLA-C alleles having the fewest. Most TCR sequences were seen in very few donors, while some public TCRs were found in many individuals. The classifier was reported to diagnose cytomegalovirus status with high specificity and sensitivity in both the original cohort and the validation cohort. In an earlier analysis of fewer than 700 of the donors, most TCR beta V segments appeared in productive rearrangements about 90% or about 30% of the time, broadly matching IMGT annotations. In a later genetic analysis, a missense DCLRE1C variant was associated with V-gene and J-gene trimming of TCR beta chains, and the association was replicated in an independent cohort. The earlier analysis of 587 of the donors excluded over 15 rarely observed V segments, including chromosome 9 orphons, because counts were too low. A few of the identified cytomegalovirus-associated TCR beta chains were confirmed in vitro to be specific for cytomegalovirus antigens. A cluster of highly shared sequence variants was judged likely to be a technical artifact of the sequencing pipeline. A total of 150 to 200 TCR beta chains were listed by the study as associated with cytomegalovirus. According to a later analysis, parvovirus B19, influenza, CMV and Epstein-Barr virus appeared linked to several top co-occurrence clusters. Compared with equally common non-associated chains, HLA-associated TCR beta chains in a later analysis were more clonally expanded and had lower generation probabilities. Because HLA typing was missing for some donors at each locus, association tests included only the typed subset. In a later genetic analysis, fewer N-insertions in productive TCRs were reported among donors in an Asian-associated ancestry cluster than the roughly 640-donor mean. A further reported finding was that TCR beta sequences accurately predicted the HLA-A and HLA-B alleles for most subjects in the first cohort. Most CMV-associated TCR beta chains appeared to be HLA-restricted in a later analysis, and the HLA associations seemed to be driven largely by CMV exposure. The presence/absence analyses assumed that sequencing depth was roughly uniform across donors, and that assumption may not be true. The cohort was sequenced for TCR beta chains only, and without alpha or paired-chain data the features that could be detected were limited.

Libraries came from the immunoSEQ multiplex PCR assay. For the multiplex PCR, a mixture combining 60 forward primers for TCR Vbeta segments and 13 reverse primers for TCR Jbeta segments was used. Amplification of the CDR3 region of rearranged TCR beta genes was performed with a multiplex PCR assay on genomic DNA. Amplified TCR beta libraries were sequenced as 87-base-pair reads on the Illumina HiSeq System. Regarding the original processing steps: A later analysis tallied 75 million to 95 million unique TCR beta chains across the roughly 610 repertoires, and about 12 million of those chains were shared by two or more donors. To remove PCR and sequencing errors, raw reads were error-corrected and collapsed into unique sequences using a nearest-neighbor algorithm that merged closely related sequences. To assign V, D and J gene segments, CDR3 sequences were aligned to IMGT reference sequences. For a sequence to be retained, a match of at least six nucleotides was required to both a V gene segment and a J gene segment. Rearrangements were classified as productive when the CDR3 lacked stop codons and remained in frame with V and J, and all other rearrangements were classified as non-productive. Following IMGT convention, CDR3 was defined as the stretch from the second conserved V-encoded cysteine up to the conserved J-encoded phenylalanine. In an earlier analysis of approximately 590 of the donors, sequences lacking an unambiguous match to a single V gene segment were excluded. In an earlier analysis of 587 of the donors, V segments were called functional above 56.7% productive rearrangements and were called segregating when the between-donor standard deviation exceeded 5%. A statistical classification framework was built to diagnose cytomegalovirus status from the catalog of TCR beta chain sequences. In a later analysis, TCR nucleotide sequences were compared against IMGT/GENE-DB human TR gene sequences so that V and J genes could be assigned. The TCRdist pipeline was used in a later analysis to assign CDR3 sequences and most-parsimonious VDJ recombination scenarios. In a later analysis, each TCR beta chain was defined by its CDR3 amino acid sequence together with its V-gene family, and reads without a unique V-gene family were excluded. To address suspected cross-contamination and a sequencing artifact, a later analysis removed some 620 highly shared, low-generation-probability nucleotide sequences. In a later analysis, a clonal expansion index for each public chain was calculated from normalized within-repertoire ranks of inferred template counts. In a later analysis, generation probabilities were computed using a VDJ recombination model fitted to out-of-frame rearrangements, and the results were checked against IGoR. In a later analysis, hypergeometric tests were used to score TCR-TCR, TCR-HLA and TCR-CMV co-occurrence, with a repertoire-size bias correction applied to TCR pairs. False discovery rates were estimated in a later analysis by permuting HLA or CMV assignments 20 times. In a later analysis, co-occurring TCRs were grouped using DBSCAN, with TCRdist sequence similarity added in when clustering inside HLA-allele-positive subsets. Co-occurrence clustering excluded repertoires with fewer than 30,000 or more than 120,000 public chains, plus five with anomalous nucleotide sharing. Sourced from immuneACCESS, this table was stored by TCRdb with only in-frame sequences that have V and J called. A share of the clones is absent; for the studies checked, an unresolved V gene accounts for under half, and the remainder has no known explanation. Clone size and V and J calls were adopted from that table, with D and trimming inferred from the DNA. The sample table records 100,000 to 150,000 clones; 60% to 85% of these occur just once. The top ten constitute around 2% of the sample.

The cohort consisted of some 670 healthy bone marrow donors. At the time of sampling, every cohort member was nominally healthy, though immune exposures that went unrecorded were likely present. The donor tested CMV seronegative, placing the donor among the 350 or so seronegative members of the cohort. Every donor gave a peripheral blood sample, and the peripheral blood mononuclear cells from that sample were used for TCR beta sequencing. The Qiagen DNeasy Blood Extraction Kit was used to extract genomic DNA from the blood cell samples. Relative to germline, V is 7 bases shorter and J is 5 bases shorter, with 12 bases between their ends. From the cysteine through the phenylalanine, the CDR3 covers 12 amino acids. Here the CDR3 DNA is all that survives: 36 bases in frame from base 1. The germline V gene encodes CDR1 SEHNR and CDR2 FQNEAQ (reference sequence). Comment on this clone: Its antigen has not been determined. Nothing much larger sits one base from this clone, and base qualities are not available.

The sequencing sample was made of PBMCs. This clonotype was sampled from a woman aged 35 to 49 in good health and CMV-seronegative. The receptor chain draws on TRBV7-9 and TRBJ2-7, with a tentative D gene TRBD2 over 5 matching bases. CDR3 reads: CASTTWEHEQYF. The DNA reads TGTGCCAGCACGACTTGGGAGCACGAGCAGTACTTC.